Below, one T cell receptor beta chain is given with its context. The antigen remains undetermined. Germline V gene data show CDR1 as MNHEY and CDR2 as SVGAGI. This CDR3 region has 14 residues. V was trimmed by 0 bases and J by 2 bases, leaving 8 bases between them. PCR used 60 Vbeta primers and 13 Jbeta primers. Per the authors' pipeline: Counted up in a later analysis, unique TCR beta chains came to roughly 80 million, with around 11 million shared. Clones were sequenced by immunoSEQ multiplex PCR, and TCRdb holds only the in-frame ones, with some missing. That table furnishes V, J and clone size, whereas the DNA furnished D and trimming. The table includes just over 200,000 clones, approximately 70% detected once. The sample is drawn from a study of cytomegalovirus exposure and HLA in healthy donors. For the study at large: Genotyping of hundreds of donors showed that around 81% belonged to the Caucasian-associated ancestry cluster. Study-wide findings and caveats: Sequencing artifact likely explains a cluster of highly shared sequence variants.

Sequenced input: PBMCs. The TCR sequence derives from a man in his forties in good health and CMV-seropositive. The rearrangement joins TRBV6-5 to TRBJ2-7; possible D gene TRBD1, 6 bases. The CDR3 DNA is TGTGCCAGCAGTTACTCACAGGGTCCCTACGAGCAGTACTTC. Its translation is CASSYSQGPYEQYF.